These 13 T cell receptor beta chains were all obtained from the same sample, sequenced in a study of regulatory T cells in long-lasting Graves disease. Arm-PCR of CDR3 regions with iRepertoire HTBI primers generated TCR beta libraries. A single record per CDR3 protein comes from TCRdb applying MiXCR to the multiplex PCR reads. Of hundreds of thousands of distinct CDR3 sequences listed, about a sixth are singletons. Stated time point: newly diagnosed GD, antithyroid drugs for less than 3 months. The authors made the TCR library using RNA they extracted from PBMCs. Sample: peripheral blood mononuclear cells (PBMCs), taken at new diagnosis, from a patient treated with antithyroid drugs. The receptors here all came from a female donor with Graves disease.

Many counts were recorded for this clonotype. The junction departs from the called germline gene at one end, perhaps through a read error. The V gene is TRBV6-9, the J gene TRBJ1-5; tentative D call: TRBD1 (6 bases). Germline values: CDR1 MNHGY, CDR2 SVAAGI. CDR3 length: 13 amino acids. CDR3 loop: CATSYYRDQPQHF. As DNA, the CDR3 is TGTGCCACCAGTTACTACAGGGACCAGCCCCAGCATTTT.

This clonotype was detected many times. V gene TRBV28 combines with J gene TRBJ1-5; D is unclear. Germline lookup yields CDR1 MDHEN and CDR2 SYDVKM. Trimming stripped 3 bases from V and 1 base from J, with 10 bases between. This CDR3 spans 15 amino acids. CDR3 sequence: CASSFPTASNQPQHF. CDR3 bases: TGTGCCAGCAGTTTTCCGACGGCGAGCAATCAGCCCCAGCATTTT.

This clonotype was observed at least ten times. The rearrangement links TRBV28 to TRBJ2-1; D might be TRBD2 (5 bases). The V end lost 6 bases, the J end lost 8 bases, and 11 bases lay between the germline ends. CDR1 and CDR2 (germline): MDHEN, SYDVKM. There are 12 residues in the CDR3. The CDR3 sequence: CASSSSGDEQFF. CDR3 bases: TGTGCCAGCAGCTCAAGCGGTGATGAGCAGTTCTTC. Using reference TRBV28 and TRBJ2-1 for the parts outside the CDR3, the full variable domain is DVKVTQSSRYLVKRTGEKVFLECVQDMDHENMFWYRQDPGLGLRLIYFSYDVKMKEKGDIPEGYSVSREKKERFSLILESASTNQTSMYLCASSSSGDEQFFGPGTRLTVL.

Ten or more counts support this clonotype. V is TRBV7-3 and J is TRBJ2-6; D is possibly TRBD1 or TRBD2 (6 bases each). The CDR3 is made up of 16 amino acids. The V end was cut by 1 base, the J end by 1 base, with 8 bases between. The germline V gene encodes CDR1 SGHTA and CDR2 FQGTGA. The CDR3: CASSLKGGSGANVLTF. CDR3 nucleotide sequence: TGTGCCAGCAGCTTAAAAGGGGGGTCTGGGGCCAACGTCCTGACTTTC.

This clonotype was seen many times. This chain joins TRBV4-1 and TRBJ1-6; TRBD1 matches 9 bases. Per the germline V gene, CDR1 is MGHRA and CDR2 is YSYEKL. The CDR3 loop spans 17 amino acids. The V segment lost 3 bases and the J segment 7 bases; nucleotides outside the gene matches: 10. The CDR3 is CASSQINRQGGNSPLHF. CDR3 DNA: TGCGCCAGCAGCCAGATCAACCGACAGGGGGGCAATTCACCCCTCCACTTT.

This clonotype was counted many times. This chain joins TRBV28 and TRBJ2-1; 9 bases fit TRBD2. The CDR3 sequence is 16 residues long. V was clipped by 3 bases and J by 6 bases; unmatched bases: 9. Germline V gene data show CDR1 as MDHEN and CDR2 as SYDVKM. The CDR3 DNA sequence: TGTGCCAGCAGTTTTCGGCGGGAGGGTCTGGGCAATGAGCAGTTCTTC. Its translation: CASSFRREGLGNEQFF.

Ten or more counts support this clonotype. The J gene is TRBJ1-1, the V gene TRBV12-3 or TRBV12-4, with 10 bases matching TRBD1. The CDR3 loop spans 14 amino acids. V was clipped by 4 bases and J by 7 bases; unmatched bases: 6. The CDR3 is CASSSTGGSGEAFF. CDR3 nucleotides: TGTGCCAGCAGTTCGACAGGGGGCTCGGGTGAAGCTTTCTTT.

This clonotype was seen repeatedly, ten times or more. The V call is TRBV15, the J call TRBJ2-1, with D possibly called TRBD1 or TRBD2 (5 bases each). The CDR3 is 20 amino acids. Germline CDR1 LNHNV, CDR2 YYDKDF (reference sequence). The V and J ends lost 5 bases and 0 bases respectively, with 26 bases between them. The CDR3 sequence is CATSGSGTGGPSSSYNEQFF. In DNA, the CDR3 is TGTGCCACCAGCGGATCCGGGACGGGCGGTCCTTCAAGCTCCTACAATGAGCAGTTCTTC.

In this sample, this clonotype turned up many times. V and J are TRBV3-1 and TRBJ1-1; 7 nucleotides agree with TRBD1. Germline V gives CDR1 LGHDT, CDR2 YNNKEL (reference sequence). V shed 4 bases, J shed 4 bases, and the junction held 6 bases outside the gene matches. The CDR3 extends over 14 amino acids. CDR3 nucleotides: TGTGCCAGCAGCCTAGAACAGGGGATCACTGAAGCTTTCTTT. Its translation is CASSLEQGITEAFF.

Many counts were recorded for this clonotype. V gene TRBV6-1 combines with J gene TRBJ1-5; D might be TRBD1 (5 bases). The germline V and J ends were trimmed by 3 bases and 6 bases, with 24 bases remaining between them. CDR1 is MNHNS and CDR2 is SASEGT in the germline V gene. There are 18 residues in the CDR3. CDR3 sequence reads: CASSDPTGRGGSGQPQHF. DNA of the CDR3: TGTGCCAGCAGTGACCCGACGGGGAGGGGAGGGTCAGGTCAGCCCCAGCATTTT.

This clonotype appeared many times. CDR3 loop: CASSLRLGQGSNSPLHF. CDR3 bases: TGTGCCAGCAGCCTACGTCTGGGACAGGGTTCGAATTCACCCCTCCACTTT. V and J are TRBV6-1 and TRBJ1-6; 9 bases agree with TRBD1. V gave up 6 bases and J gave up 7 bases; unmatched junction bases: 13. CDR1 and CDR2 (germline): MNHNS, SASEGT. The CDR3 runs 17 residues.

This clonotype was counted at least ten times. V usage is TRBV2 and J usage is TRBJ2-5; D possibly corresponds to TRBD2 (5 bases). V was shortened by 6 bases and J by 4 bases, with 18 bases between the two germline ends. Germline values: CDR1 SNHLY, CDR2 FYNNEI. The CDR3 loop spans 15 amino acids. The DNA for the CDR3 is TGTGCCAGCAGGGACCGCCGGGCAGCGGCAGAGACCCAGTACTTC. It is translated as CASRDRRAAAETQYF. Filled out from reference TRBV2 and TRBJ2-5, the complete variable domain reads EPEVTQTPSHQVTQMGQEVILRCVPISNHLYFYWYRQILGQKVEFLVSFYNNEISEKSEIFDDQFSVERPDGSNFTLKIRSTKLEDSAMYFCASRDRRAAAETQYFGPGTRLLVL.

Comment on this clonotype: A far larger clone is just one base off, so this is likely a read error. V gene TRBV20-1 combines with J gene TRBJ2-4; 12 bases agree with TRBD2. Germline CDR1 reads DFQATT; CDR2 reads SNEGSKA (reference sequence). The CDR3 loop spans 14 amino acids. Here the CDR3 DNA reads TGCAGTGCGACCGGGACTAGCGGGTACAATGAGCAGCTCTTC. Amino acids: CSATGTSGYNEQLF.